Listed below are T cell receptor beta chains from one sample, sequenced in a study of regulatory T cells in long-lasting Graves disease. TCRdb itself ran the multiplex PCR reads through MiXCR, one entry per CDR3 protein. The profile covers about 470,000 distinct CDR3 sequences, with about 15% appearing a single time and around 15% taken by the ten largest. The same sample was also studied in work on T cells in Graves' hyperthyroidism and ophthalmopathy.

This specimen was peripheral blood mononuclear cells (PBMCs), taken at new diagnosis, from a patient treated with antithyroid drugs. The origin of the receptors is a woman in her twenties or thirties with Graves disease. Both conserved end residues are part of each CDR3. D genes are given only for firm matches. The size field is filled for only some rows; it gives once, few, many or a size class.

TRBJ1-2	many	NA	TRBV11-2	TGTGCCAGCAGCCGATTTATGGAAAGCTACACCTTC	CASSRFMESYTF
TRBJ2-2	few	NA	TRBV28	TGTGCCAGCAGTCTCATGAGAGTGGCCGGGGAGCTGTTTTTT	CASSLMRVAGELFF
TRBJ2-7	NA	NA	TRBV11-2	TGTGCCAGCAGAGAGTCCGAGCAGTACTTC	CASRESEQYF
TRBJ1-1	NA	NA	TRBV27	TGTGCCAGCAGTGAAGAGGCGGGGGCCACTGAAGCTTTCTTT	CASSEEAGATEAFF
TRBJ1-1	many	NA	TRBV20-1	TGCAGTGCTCCTAGGGCACAGGAAGGGAGGGGGGCTGAAGCTTTCTTT	CSAPRAQEGRGAEAFF
TRBJ1-6	few	NA	TRBV4-1	TGCGCCAGCGGTTCACCCCTCCACTTT	CASGSPLHF
TRBJ2-3	few	TRBD2	TRBV11-1	TGTGCCAGCAGGGCGTTAGCGGGACTCACGGATACGCGGTATTTT	CASRALAGLTDTRYF
TRBJ1-2	few	NA	TRBV19	TGTGCCAGTAACCCGGACGGATATGGCTACACCTTC	CASNPDGYGYTF
TRBJ2-1	NA	NA	TRBV19	TGTGCCAGTAGTATAGACTCCCTCCGGGGCAATGAGCAGTTCTTC	CASSIDSLRGNEQFF
TRBJ2-7	once	TRBD2	TRBV18	TGTGCCAGCTCACCAAGACTAGCGGGAGGGCCAAACGAGCAGTACTTC	CASSPRLAGGPNEQYF
TRBJ2-1	many	TRBD2	TRBV11-2	TGTGCCAGCAGCTTAACTTTAGCGGGGGCCTCCAATGAGCAGTTCTTC	CASSLTLAGASNEQFF
TRBJ2-5	many	NA	TRBV20-1	TGCAGTGCTCCGCTGAACAACCAAGAGACCCAGTACTTC	CSAPLNNQETQYF
TRBJ1-1	many	NA	TRBV14	TGTGCCAGCAGCCAAGTAGTTTGGGGGACTGAAGCTTTCTTT	CASSQVVWGTEAFF
TRBJ2-5	few	TRBD1	TRBV4-1	TGCGCCAGCAGCCCCAGGGGGCCGGAGACCCAGTACTTC	CASSPRGPETQYF
TRBJ2-3	many	NA	TRBV15	TGTGCCACCAGCACAGGGATCTATGAGACAGGAGATCGCACAGATACGCAGTATTTT	CATSTGIYETGDRTDTQYF
TRBJ2-5	many	NA	TRBV9	TGTGCCAGCAGCCCATTCGGGGGACGGAATCAAGAGACCCAGTACTTC	CASSPFGGRNQETQYF
TRBJ2-1	NA	NA	TRBV25-1	TGTGCCAGCAGTGCGGGCCGAGTCCGCGTCAATGAGCAGTTCTTC	CASSAGRVRVNEQFF
TRBJ2-3	many	NA	TRBV12-3/TRBV12-4	TGTGCCAGCAAGGCGGGTCTTTACAGCGGAGTTGGGACAGATACGCAGTATTTT	CASKAGLYSGVGTDTQYF
TRBJ1-4	many	NA	TRBV2	TGTGCCAGCAGTGGGGGGGTATTGGATGAAAAACTGTTTTTT	CASSGGVLDEKLFF
TRBJ1-2	NA	NA	TRBV30	TGTGCCTGGGGACGGGGGACCTATGGCTACACCTTC	CAWGRGTYGYTF
TRBJ2-1	many	NA	TRBV11-3	TGTGCCAGCAGCCGATCGCTGGTGGAGCAGTTCTTC	CASSRSLVEQFF
TRBJ2-5	few	NA	TRBV6-1	TGTGCCAGCGCTACGGGCGACCAAGAGACCCAGTACTTC	CASATGDQETQYF
TRBJ2-1	few	TRBD2	TRBV9	TGTGCCAGCAGCGTAGCTCTACTAGCGGGAGGGGACAATGAGCAGTTCTTC	CASSVALLAGGDNEQFF
TRBJ2-5	many	TRBD2	TRBV18	TGTGCCAGCTCTCGGGACGGGAGGACGGAGACCCAGTACTTC	CASSRDGRTETQYF
TRBJ1-5	many	NA	TRBV18	TGTGCCAGCTCACCTCGACAGGACGGTCAGCCCCAGCATTTT	CASSPRQDGQPQHF
TRBJ2-1	many	NA	TRBV14	TGTGCCAGCAGCCCTGGCCTAGACTACTACTCCTACAATGAGCAGTTCTTC	CASSPGLDYYSYNEQFF
TRBJ2-2	few	NA	TRBV11-3	TGTGCCAGCAGTGGGCGGGACTCCAACACCGGGGAGCTGTTTTTT	CASSGRDSNTGELFF
TRBJ1-2	NA	NA	TRBV11-2	TGTGCCAGCAACCACGGACCCTCTGGTGGCTACACCTTC	CASNHGPSGGYTF
TRBJ2-1	NA	TRBD2	TRBV10-2	TGCGCCAGCAGGAAGAGCGGGAGTGCTCTAAATGAGCAGTTCTTC	CASRKSGSALNEQFF
TRBJ1-5	NA	TRBD1	TRBV27	TGTGCCAGCAGTGTAACGGGACAGCCCTATCAGCCCCAGCATTTT	CASSVTGQPYQPQHF
TRBJ1-1	NA	TRBD1	TRBV10-3	TGTGCCATCAGATTTGGACAGGGCAGGGACACTGAAGCTTTCTTT	CAIRFGQGRDTEAFF
TRBJ2-1	few	NA	TRBV14	TGTGCCAGCAGCCAGCAACAGTTAGGTTGGAATGAGCAGTTCTTC	CASSQQQLGWNEQFF
TRBJ1-5	few	TRBD1	TRBV24-1	TGTGCCACCAGTGACCATGGGACAGGGATGGATCAGCCCCAGCATTTT	CATSDHGTGMDQPQHF
TRBJ2-7	many	NA	TRBV20-1	TGCAGTGCGGAGGGGGAAGTGAGGGGGCGCGAGCAGTACTTC	CSAEGEVRGREQYF
TRBJ2-3	many	TRBD2	TRBV7-3	TGTGCCAGCAGCCCCAGACTAGCGGGAGGGTCTCTCACAGATACGCAGTATTTT	CASSPRLAGGSLTDTQYF
TRBJ1-4	many	NA	TRBV30	TGTGCCTGGAGTGATGGGGGGGCGGGTGAAAAACTGTTTTTT	CAWSDGGAGEKLFF
TRBJ2-1	NA	TRBD1	TRBV10-2	TGCGCCAGCAGTGAGACAGGGGGCTTCAACAATGAGCAGTTCTTC	CASSETGGFNNEQFF